This T cell receptor (beta chain) emerged from a study of T cell responses to AZD1222 COVID-19 vaccine. Some clones are missing from TCRdb's copy, which holds only in-frame ones; the method was immunoSEQ multiplex PCR. The table lists some 200,000 clones, more than 85% of them singletons, with roughly 3.5% in the top ten. The sample here was peripheral blood, taken 28 days after the second AZD1222 dose. The clonotype was recovered from an adult who received the AZD1222 COVID-19 vaccine.

CDR3 DNA: TGTGCCAGCAGCTTAGGTCGGCCAGGGTTGGAAAAACTGTTTTTT. Translation: CASSLGRPGLEKLFF. This chain joins TRBV7-9 and TRBJ1-4, with D possibly being TRBD1 (5 bases). The ends were cut back, 1 base at V and 8 bases at J, with 14 bases in the middle. Germline V CDR1 and CDR2: SEHNR, FQNEAQ (reference sequence). This CDR3 spans 15 amino acids.